This passage covers 30 T cell receptor gamma chains from one sample sequenced in a study of gamma delta lymphoproliferative disorders and STAT genes. TCRdb applied CATT to the multiplex PCR reads for clone calling. This sample yields 4,000 to 5,000 gamma-chain clones, of which about 7.5% are seen a single time; around 3.1% belongs to the top ten. Sequencing used genomic DNA taken from PBMCs of patients and controls. The sequenced sample was blood. The receptors here all came from a human donor in good health.

This clone appeared many times. J is TRGJ1 or TRGJ2 and V is TRGV10. Because TCRdb records no J gene, it was assigned here through a match of the DNA to germline. TRGV10 is placed among ORFs of uncertain function. After removal of 8 bases from V and 8 bases from J, the junction contained 7 bases not matched to a gene. The CDR3 consists of 11 residues. The CDR3 protein is CAAWGSDKKLF. CDR3 nucleotides: TGTGCTGCGTGGGGTTCGGATAAGAAACTCTTT.

Regarding this clone: Relative to the germline gene, one junction end is altered; a read error may explain this. The genes are TRGV10 and TRGJP1. Assignment of the J gene here rests on matching the DNA to germline, because TCRdb gives none. TRGV10 is an open reading frame whose function is uncertain. The length of the CDR3 is 14 residues. This chain's CDR3 is CSVELWSTGWFKIF. CDR3 nucleotide sequence: TGCAGCGTGGAATTATGGTCCACTGGTTGGTTCAAGATATTT.

This clone is medium-sized. The sample contains more than one DNA sequence encoding this CDR3. This chain links TRGV10 with TRGJ1 or TRGJ2. No J gene was available from TCRdb, and it was assigned here by a germline match of the DNA. TRGV10 belongs to the ORF category, with a function that is uncertain. The CDR3 has 12 amino acids. The V segment lost 8 bases and the J segment 3 bases; nucleotides outside the gene matches: 5. CDR3 in DNA: TGTGCTGCGTGGGACCTTTATTATAAGAAACTCTTT. Protein: CAAWDLYYKKLF.

This clone rates as medium-sized. V and J are TRGV5 and TRGJ1 or TRGJ2. TCRdb carries no J gene annotation; the J gene was assigned here by matching the DNA with germline. V was clipped by 0 bases and J by 4 bases; unmatched bases: 6. Germline V lookup: CDR1 VINAFY, CDR2 YDVSNSKD. The CDR3 totals 14 residues. The CDR3 DNA follows: TGTGCCACCTGGGACAGGCTACGGTATTATAAGAAACTCTTT. Protein sequence: CATWDRLRYYKKLF.

The V gene is TRGV9, the J gene TRGJP. The J gene, not given by TCRdb, was assigned here from a germline match of the nucleotide sequence. The germline V gene encodes CDR1 GITISATS and CDR2 ISYDGTV (reference sequence). The trim removed 3 bases at V and 4 bases at J, leaving 6 bases unmatched. The CDR3 is 17 amino acids. CDR3 residues: CALWESSQELGKKIKVF. The CDR3 nucleotides are TGTGCCTTGTGGGAGTCCAGTCAAGAGTTGGGCAAAAAAATCAAGGTATTT.

This clone qualifies as medium-sized. The rearrangement uses TRGV11 and TRGJP2. The J gene was not available in TCRdb and was assigned here by matching the DNA to germline segments. TRGV11 is recorded as an ORF, its role being uncertain. V dropped 0 bases and J dropped 6; count of bases not matched to a gene: 7. This CDR3 contains 16 residues. For the CDR3, the DNA is TGTGCCTGCTGGATTAGGCACGTAGTGGGTGATTGGATCAAGACGTTT. This gives the protein CACWIRHVVGDWIKTF.

By proportion, this clone is medium-sized. The chain is built from TRGV3 and TRGJ1 or TRGJ2. TCRdb gives no J gene; it was assigned here by matching the DNA to germline. V shed 3 bases, J shed 0 bases, and the junction held 17 bases outside the gene matches. Per the germline V gene, CDR1 is VTNTFY and CDR2 is YDVSTARD (reference sequence). This CDR3 is built from 18 residues. Here the CDR3 DNA reads TGTGCCACCTGGGACGGCCAGTCCCGGTCCACGAATTATTATAAGAAACTCTTT. This encodes CATWDGQSRSTNYYKKLF.

As regards this clone: No DNA is shown, since the ends of the CDR3 on it are uncertain; the CDR3 is the one TCRdb lists. For the V gene the call is TRGV11; the J gene has no call. TRGV11 is given ORF status, its function remaining uncertain. The CDR3 sequence runs 14 residues, both termini included. The CDR3 sequence: CTTVPSSSDWIKTF.

On this clone itself: The junction and the germline gene differ at one end; a read error may be behind it. V is TRGV10 and J is TRGJP1. The J gene, absent from TCRdb, was called here by matching the DNA to germline. TRGV10 has ORF status, its function being uncertain. The CDR3 is 12 residues long. DNA of the CDR3: TGCGCGGGAAGCCCCACTGGTTGGTTCAAGATATTT. The encoded protein is CAGSPTGWFKIF.

Many counts were recorded for this clone. Other DNA sequences from this sample encode an identical CDR3 as well. The V and J genes are TRGV9 and TRGJ1 or TRGJ2. The J gene, missing from TCRdb, was assigned here through DNA to germline matching. Germline V gene data show CDR1 as GITISATS and CDR2 as ISYDGTV (reference sequence). The CDR3 sequence is 12 residues long. V lost 1 base, J lost 5 bases, and 2 bases stayed unmatched. CDR3 sequence: CALWEVHYKKLF. The DNA of the CDR3 is TGTGCCTTGTGGGAGGTTCATTATAAGAAACTCTTT.

This clone is medium-sized in the sample. The chain couples TRGV2 to TRGJP2. TCRdb leaves out the J gene; it was filled in here by matching the DNA to germline. The CDR3 covers 13 residues. CDR1 EGSNGY and CDR2 YDSYNSKV come from the germline V gene. V gave up 4 bases and J gave up 3 bases; unmatched junction bases: 2. In DNA form, the CDR3 reads TGTGCCACCTGGGAGCGTAGTGATTGGATCAAGACGTTT. Residues: CATWERSDWIKTF.

This clone was picked up a small number of times. The chain joins TRGV2 to TRGJ1 or TRGJ2. Here the J gene came from matching the DNA to germline, since TCRdb omits it. V lost 0 bases, J lost 7 bases, and 9 bases stayed unmatched. Germline CDR1 is EGSNGY and CDR2 is YDSYNSKV. This CDR3 has 14 residues. The CDR3 loop reads CATWDGPVRYKKLF. For the CDR3, the DNA is TGTGCCACCTGGGACGGGCCGGTGCGATATAAGAAACTCTTT.

The sample holds many counts of this clone. The chain has TRGV8 and TRGJ1 or TRGJ2. TCRdb gives no J gene; it was assigned here by matching the DNA to germline. This CDR3 is built from 10 residues. Germline V gene sequence: CDR1 VENAVY, CDR2 YDSYNSRV. After removal of 3 bases from V and 12 bases from J, the junction contained 5 bases not matched to a gene. CDR3 in DNA: TGTGCCACCTGGGATCGGTGGAAACTCTTT. It encodes CATWDRWKLF.

In its sample, this clone ranks as medium-sized (0.01 to 0.1%). Other DNA sequences from this sample encode an identical CDR3 as well. The V and J genes are TRGV8 and TRGJ1 or TRGJ2. Since TCRdb gives no J gene, matching the DNA to germline was used here to assign it. The CDR3 length is 12 residues. Germline trimming cut 4 bases from V and 7 bases from J; bases unmatched to any gene: 7. CDR1 VENAVY and CDR2 YDSYNSRV come from the germline V gene. The CDR3 DNA follows: TGTGCCACCTGGGACCTGGGGTATAAGAAACTCTTT. This sequence encodes CATWDLGYKKLF.

By proportion, this clone is medium-sized (0.01 to 0.1%). The gene calls are TRGV9 and TRGJ1 or TRGJ2. Because TCRdb records no J gene, it was assigned here through a match of the DNA to germline. The junction had 9 bases not matched to a gene; V was cut back by 1 base and J by 6 bases. Per the germline V gene, CDR1 is GITISATS and CDR2 is ISYDGTV (reference sequence). The CDR3 length is 14 residues. CDR3 protein: CALWEVRSGYKKLF. CDR3 DNA sequence: TGTGCCTTGTGGGAGGTTCGGTCGGGTTATAAGAAACTCTTT.

This clone ranks as medium-sized (0.01 to 0.1%). This chain connects TRGV5 to TRGJ1 or TRGJ2. The J gene was missing in TCRdb and was found by matching the end of the DNA to germline. The CDR3 is 12 amino acids. Germline V lookup: CDR1 VINAFY, CDR2 YDVSNSKD. Trimming at V came to 3 bases and at J to 10 bases, leaving 9 bases not matched to a gene. The CDR3, as DNA: TGTGCCACCTGGGACTGCCTACGGAAGAAACTCTTT. Its protein product is CATWDCLRKKLF.

Within the sample, this clone is medium-sized. This may come from a read error, since a much larger clone is one base off. Other DNA sequences in the sample encode the same CDR3. The J gene is TRGJP2, the V gene TRGV2. The J gene, missing from TCRdb, was assigned here through DNA to germline matching. Germline CDR1 reads EGSNGY; CDR2 reads YDSYNSKV. The CDR3 is made up of 14 amino acids. The trim removed 1 base at V and 1 base at J, leaving 0 bases unmatched. The CDR3 here is CATWDGSSDWIKTF. The CDR3 nucleotides read TGTGCCACCTGGGACGGTAGTAGTGATTGGATCAAGACGTTT.

Sample share makes this clone medium-sized (0.01 to 0.1%). The rearrangement links TRGV3 to TRGJ1 or TRGJ2. As TCRdb names no J gene, one was assigned here on the basis of a DNA match to germline. This CDR3 is built from 12 residues. Germline values: CDR1 VTNTFY, CDR2 YDVSTARD (reference sequence). V was clipped by 0 bases and J by 11 bases; unmatched bases: 7. The CDR3: CATWDRLREKLF. CDR3 nucleotides: TGTGCCACCTGGGACAGGCTTCGGGAGAAACTCTTT.

Sample share makes this clone large. The same CDR3 is also encoded by other DNA sequences in this sample. The V gene is TRGV2, the J gene TRGJP2. The J gene, missing from TCRdb, was assigned here through DNA to germline matching. Germline V CDR1 and CDR2: EGSNGY, YDSYNSKV. V lost 0 bases to trimming and J lost 3 bases; unmatched junction nucleotides: 4. CDR3 length: 15 residues. As DNA, the CDR3 is TGTGCCACCTGGGACGGGCCGGGTAGTGATTGGATCAAGACGTTT. Protein sequence: CATWDGPGSDWIKTF.

Sample share makes this clone medium-sized. No DNA is shown, since the ends of the CDR3 on it are uncertain; the CDR3 is the one TCRdb lists. A V gene of TRGV11 was called, but no J gene was assigned. TRGV11 is labeled an ORF, and its function is uncertain. The CDR3 is 19 residues long, counting both termini. The CDR3 spells CTTVPAGLGTISSYYKKLF.

This clone is labeled medium-sized. The genes are TRGV10 and TRGJP1. The J gene was not available in TCRdb and was assigned here by matching the DNA to germline segments. TRGV10 is an ORF, and what it does is uncertain. This CDR3 spans 15 amino acids. The J segment lost 6 bases and the V segment lost 8 bases, leaving 13 bases of the junction unmatched. The CDR3 region has the DNA TGTGCTGCGTGGGATTACCGGGGGCCTGGTTGGTTCAAGATATTT. Its translation: CAAWDYRGPGWFKIF.

This clone is medium-sized (0.01 to 0.1%). The V and J genes are TRGV4 and TRGJ1 or TRGJ2. Germline matching of the DNA provided the J gene here, since TCRdb leaves it blank. The CDR3 loop spans 16 amino acids. In germline, CDR1 is EGSTGY, CDR2 YDSYTSSV. V was pared by 4 bases and J by 2 bases, with 14 bases of the junction left unmatched. CDR3 in DNA: TGTGCCACCTGGGACCTTCGGCCCCGTGATTATTATAAGAAACTCTTT. It yields the protein CATWDLRPRDYYKKLF.

This clone has just a few counts. V and J are TRGV3 and TRGJ1 or TRGJ2. TCRdb carries no J gene annotation; the J gene was assigned here by matching the DNA with germline. CDR1 VTNTFY and CDR2 YDVSTARD come from the germline V gene (reference sequence). V shed 6 bases and J 8 bases; nucleotides not matched to a gene: 4. CDR3 length: 10 residues. CDR3 protein: CATWCHKKLF. The CDR3 DNA follows: TGTGCCACCTGGTGCCATAAGAAACTCTTT.

The rearrangement links TRGV2 to TRGJ1 or TRGJ2. TCRdb offers no J gene call, so here the DNA was matched to germline to obtain one. The CDR3 spans 13 residues. V lost 2 bases and J lost 5; bases outside the gene matches: 6. Germline loops: CDR1 EGSNGY, CDR2 YDSYNSKV. The CDR3 DNA reads as TGTGCCACCTGGGACGAATCTCATTATAAGAAACTCTTT. This codes for CATWDESHYKKLF.

In its sample, this clone is medium-sized. The rearrangement links TRGV10 to TRGJ1 or TRGJ2. The J gene, missing from TCRdb, was assigned here through DNA to germline matching. TRGV10 is sorted into the ORF group, with uncertain function. The CDR3 consists of 15 residues. Losses at the gene ends were 8 bases for V and 2 bases for J; bases not matched to a gene: 13. CDR3 protein: CAAWDYKEDYYKKLF. The CDR3 nucleotides are TGTGCTGCGTGGGATTATAAAGAAGATTATTATAAGAAACTCTTT.

By share of the sample, this clone is medium-sized. This chain uses TRGV2 with TRGJ1 or TRGJ2. The J gene was missing in TCRdb and was found by matching the end of the DNA to germline. CDR1 is EGSNGY and CDR2 is YDSYNSKV in the germline V gene. The CDR3 is 14 amino acids. The J segment lost 8 bases and the V segment lost 5 bases, leaving 15 bases of the junction unmatched. The CDR3 reads CATWASTRGDKKLF. As DNA, the CDR3 is TGTGCCACCTGGGCAAGCACCCGGGGAGATAAGAAACTCTTT.

This clone ranks as medium-sized (0.01 to 0.1%). The J gene is TRGJ1 or TRGJ2, the V gene TRGV10. TCRdb leaves out the J gene; it was filled in here by matching the DNA to germline. TRGV10 is filed as an ORF, its function uncertain. The CDR3 contains 12 residues. V lost 8 bases and J lost 3; bases outside the gene matches: 5. The CDR3 is CAAWGTYYKKLF. CDR3 bases: TGTGCTGCGTGGGGAACTTATTATAAGAAACTCTTT.

This clone is labeled medium-sized. J is TRGJ1 or TRGJ2 and V is TRGV4. The J gene was missing in TCRdb and was found by matching the end of the DNA to germline. Germline CDR1 EGSTGY, CDR2 YDSYTSSV. There are 14 residues in the CDR3. Unmatched junction bases numbered 8, after V lost 0 bases and J lost 6 bases. The CDR3: CATWDGSQPYKKLF. The CDR3 DNA reads as TGTGCCACCTGGGATGGGTCCCAACCTTATAAGAAACTCTTT.

This clone counts as medium-sized. CDR3 DNA: TGTGCCACCTGGTACAATGCCCTTTATTATAAGAAACTCTTT. It translates to CATWYNALYYKKLF. The gene calls are TRGV8 and TRGJ1 or TRGJ2. In the absence of a J gene in TCRdb, the DNA was matched to germline to assign it here. The germline gives CDR1 VENAVY, CDR2 YDSYNSRV. The CDR3 runs 14 residues. V lost 6 bases to trimming and J lost 3 bases; unmatched junction nucleotides: 11.

Relative to its sample, this clone is medium-sized. The rearrangement uses TRGV10 and TRGJ1 or TRGJ2. TCRdb offers no J gene call, so here the DNA was matched to germline to obtain one. TRGV10 is an open reading frame whose function is uncertain. The CDR3 length is 12 residues. The J segment lost 1 base and the V segment lost 11 bases, leaving 6 bases of the junction unmatched. The CDR3 coding sequence is TGTGCTGCGATTCCAAATTATTATAAGAAACTCTTT. It encodes CAAIPNYYKKLF.